The 7 T cell receptor beta chains below come from one sample, sequenced in a study of shared clonotypes between healthy human individuals. Data came from immunoSEQ multiplex PCR; TCRdb stores just in-frame clones and leaves some out. Altogether millions of clones are present, approximately 95% being singletons, with the ten largest covering 0.13%. Input material: naive CD4+ T cells sorted from blood. Subset noted: CD45RA+ positively selected. Receptor source: a man aged 18 to 30 in good health.

V usage is TRBV5-1 and J usage is TRBJ2-2, with no clear D. Germline V gives CDR1 SGHRS, CDR2 YFSETQ. CDR3 length: 16 amino acids. V was clipped by 4 bases and J by 0 bases, with 13 bases between them. CDR3 coding DNA: TGCGCCAGCAGCCTGAACGGCCTATCGAACACCGGGGAGCTGTTTTTT. Protein: CASSLNGLSNTGELFF.

The CDR3 sequence: CASSEILARSSYNEQFF. The CDR3 nucleotides are TGTGCCAGCAGTGAAATTCTAGCCCGAAGCTCCTACAATGAGCAGTTCTTC. This chain joins TRBV6-1 and TRBJ2-1; D possibly corresponds to TRBD2 (5 bases). The CDR3 loop spans 17 amino acids. V lost 2 bases, J lost 0 bases, and 14 bases lay in between. Germline V lookup: CDR1 MNHNS, CDR2 SASEGT.

Of note for this clone: In the same sample, other DNA sequences code for this CDR3. The chain recombines TRBV2 with TRBJ2-5, with no clear D. The germline gives CDR1 SNHLY, CDR2 FYNNEI. V lost 6 bases and J 0 bases, leaving 11 bases between the germline ends. This CDR3 comprises 14 residues. The CDR3 is CASSDRRNQETQYF. The CDR3, as DNA: TGTGCCAGCAGCGATAGGCGGAACCAAGAGACCCAGTACTTC.

This clone was counted only a few times. The V call is TRBV19, the J call TRBJ2-2; no firm D call. Germline V CDR1 and CDR2: LNHDA, SQIVND (reference sequence). V was pared by 2 bases and J by 3 bases, with 10 bases between. The CDR3 spans 15 residues. CDR3 amino acids: CASSIRLTDTGELFF. CDR3 sequence (DNA): TGTGCCAGTAGTATAAGGTTAACGGACACCGGGGAGCTGTTTTTT.

In the case of this clone: The same CDR3 also results from other DNA sequences found in this sample. The gene calls are TRBV18 and TRBJ2-1, with 10 positions matching TRBD1. From germline, CDR1 is KGHSH and CDR2 LQKENI. Unmatched junction bases numbered 0, after V lost 3 bases and J lost 4 bases. The CDR3 has 14 amino acids. The CDR3 DNA sequence: TGTGCCAGCTCACCGGGACAGGGGTACAATGAGCAGTTCTTC. Translation gives CASSPGQGYNEQFF.

The chain links TRBV5-1 to TRBJ1-1, with a weak D call TRBD1 (5 bases). The CDR3 is 15 amino acids. The ends were cut back, 2 bases at V and 0 bases at J, with 11 bases in the middle. CDR1 SGHRS and CDR2 YFSETQ come from the germline V gene. Written as DNA, the CDR3 is TGCGCCAGCAGCTTTACGGGACGTATGAACACTGAAGCTTTCTTT. Translation: CASSFTGRMNTEAFF.

As to this clone: This specimen includes other DNA sequences encoding the same CDR3. This chain uses TRBV28 with TRBJ1-3; weak D call: TRBD1 (6 bases). Germline CDR1 MDHEN, CDR2 SYDVKM. This CDR3 has 15 residues. The germline V and J ends were trimmed by 5 bases and 0 bases, with 11 bases remaining between them. CDR3: CASSRGDNSGNTIYF. In nucleotides, the CDR3 is TGTGCCAGCAGTCGAGGGGACAACTCTGGAAACACCATATATTTT.